This T cell receptor (beta chain) originates from a study of blood T cells in healthy people across ages. Study findings and constraints: Long-lived donors carried more naive CD4+ cells and greater diversity than aged donors. Possibly, changes in expanded clonotypes were confounded because donor CMV status was unknown. In older individuals, TCR beta diversity per million T cells was lower, falling roughly linearly with age.

Germline V gene sequence: CDR1 DFQATT, CDR2 SNEGSKA (reference sequence). V shed 6 bases, J shed 7 bases, and the junction held 9 bases outside the gene matches. The CDR3 is 14 residues long. Primers used in a second PCR of about 6 to 11 cycles were a sample-barcoded 5' primer and a J-beta primer mix. TCRdb used MiXCR to reprocess the 5' RACE reads, holding one entry per CDR3 protein. The sample yields roughly 1.6 million distinct CDR3 sequences, roughly 32% seen once. In this sample, this clonotype turned up a few times. What it recognizes is unknown. J is TRBJ2-1 and V is TRBV20-1; 10 bases line up with TRBD2. The sequencing input was blood. The source is a woman in her twenties or thirties in good health. In DNA form, the CDR3 reads TGCAGTGCCCCAAGCGGGGGGGGCCCGAATGAGCAGTTCTTC. As protein: CSAPSGGGPNEQFF.